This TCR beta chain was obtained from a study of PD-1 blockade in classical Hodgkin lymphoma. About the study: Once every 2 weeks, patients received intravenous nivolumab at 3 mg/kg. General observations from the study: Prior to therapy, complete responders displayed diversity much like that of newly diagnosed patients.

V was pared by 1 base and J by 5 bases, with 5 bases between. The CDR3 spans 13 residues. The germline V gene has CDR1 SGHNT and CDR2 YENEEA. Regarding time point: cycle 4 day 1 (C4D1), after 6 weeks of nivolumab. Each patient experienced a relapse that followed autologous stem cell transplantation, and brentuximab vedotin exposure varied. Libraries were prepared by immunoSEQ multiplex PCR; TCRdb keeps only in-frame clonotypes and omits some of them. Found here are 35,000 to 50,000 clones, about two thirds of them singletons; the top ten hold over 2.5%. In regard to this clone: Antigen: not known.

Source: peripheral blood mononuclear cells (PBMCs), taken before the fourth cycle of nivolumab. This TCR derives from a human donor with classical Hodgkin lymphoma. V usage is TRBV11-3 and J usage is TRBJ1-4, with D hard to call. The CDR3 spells CASSLGLNEKLFF. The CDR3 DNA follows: TGTGCCAGCAGCTTAGGTCTGAATGAAAAACTGTTTTTT.